The clone carrying this T cell receptor beta chain was observed a single time. Antigen unknown. V lost 0 bases and J 0 bases, leaving 8 bases between the germline ends. Germline V gene lookup returns CDR1 LGHNA and CDR2 YNFKEQ. The CDR3 is made up of 15 amino acids. These data come from a study of cytomegalovirus exposure and HLA in healthy donors. Study findings and constraints: The tendency of first-cohort TCR clusters to co-occur in the 90 to 150 validation repertoires emerged from a later analysis. Most TCRs appeared rarely, but some public TCRs recurred in many donors. In vitro testing confirmed a few CMV-associated chains as specific for CMV antigens. A list of about 160 TCR beta chains associated with cytomegalovirus was given.

Generated by immunoSEQ multiplex PCR, the TCRdb table keeps only in-frame clones and is missing some. Here the sample spans 120,000 or so clones, approximately 95% being singletons. The clonotype was recovered from a man in his late teens or twenties in good health and CMV-seronegative. The chain carries TRBV4-2 and TRBJ1-1; no firm D call. Sequenced input: PBMCs. The DNA of the CDR3 is TGTGCCAGCAGCCAAGACAATAGTATGAACACTGAAGCTTTCTTT. Translated, it gives CASSQDNSMNTEAFF.